The source of this T cell receptor beta chain is a study of T cells expressing NK-cell markers. Turning to the study itself: Investigators obtained TCR beta repertoires from sorted CD3+CD56+NKG2C+, CD3+CD56+NKG2C- and CD3+CD56-NKG2C+ T cells.

A word on this clonotype: Its antigen is not known.

Regarding the study as a whole: Leadership of the CD3+CD56-NKG2C+ fraction also belonged to these clonotypes in four donors.

Using the 5' RACE reads, TCRdb records one entry per CDR3 protein without DNA. The repertoire table contains some 110,000 distinct CDR3 sequences. CDR3 length: 14 residues. Germline lookup yields CDR1 MNHEY and CDR2 SVGAGI. The chain uses TRBV6-5 and TRBJ2-1; no DNA is available, so the TRBD2 call from TCRdb remains unchecked. The specimen was blood T cells: a sorted CD56 or NKG2C T cell subset, CD4+ or CD8+ T cells, or bulk PBMC T cells (not recorded which). The TCR originated in a woman aged 18-70 years in good health. The CDR3 protein is CASSYRLAGAEQFF.